This T cell receptor (beta chain) appears in the sequencing data of a study of cytomegalovirus exposure and HLA in healthy donors. Broader study findings: In an earlier analysis, most TCR beta V segments were productive about 87% or about 30% of the time.

V was cut by 2 bases and J by 6 bases, with 21 bases left in between. Germline V gene data show CDR1 as SGHNT and CDR2 as YYREEE (reference sequence). The CDR3 length is 17 residues. Of note for this clone: Its antigen remains unidentified.

The PCR was carried out with 60 Vbeta primers and 13 Jbeta primers. The assay was immunoSEQ multiplex PCR, and TCRdb's table has in-frame clones only and misses some. Altogether roughly 100,000 clones are present, over 75% being singletons, with the ten largest covering 3% to 4.5%. Donors in the study were healthy people who gave bone marrow. Sequencing was carried out using PBMCs. The receptor was isolated from a man aged 55-75 years in good health and CMV-seronegative. The chain joins TRBV5-4 to TRBJ2-1; maybe TRBD1 (6 bases). The CDR3 here is CASSLPPVGAGSNEQFF. The CDR3 nucleotides read TGTGCCAGCAGCTTACCCCCCGTGGGGGCTGGCAGCAATGAGCAGTTCTTC.